These 20 T cell receptor beta chains originate from one sample sequenced in a study of response to subunit inactivated influenza vaccine. A single record per CDR3 protein comes from TCRdb applying MiXCR to the RT-PCR reads. The table includes 300,000 to 350,000 distinct CDR3 sequences, about a fifth detected once. This specimen consisted of PBMCs from blood, obtained roughly 20 months after vaccination. These receptors all stem from a man in his fifties or sixties who received an inactivated influenza vaccine.

This clonotype was seen only a few times. The V call is TRBV10-2, the J call TRBJ2-7; either TRBD1 or TRBD2 may fit D (6 bases each). The CDR3 covers 14 residues. Trimming removed 0 bases at V and 5 bases at J, with 11 bases between. The V gene's germline CDR1 is WSHSY and CDR2 SAAADI. DNA for the CDR3: TGCGCCAGCAGTGAGTCGTGGGGGGCTGACGAGCAGTACTTC. Translated: CASSESWGADEQYF.

This clonotype is medium-sized within its sample. V and J are TRBV25-1 and TRBJ2-1, with D perhaps matching TRBD2 (6 bases). CDR1 and CDR2 from the germline V gene are MGHDK and SYGVNS. V shed 5 bases and J shed 4 bases, with 18 bases lying between them. The CDR3 has 16 residues. CDR3 bases: TGTGCCAGCAGTCCAGACCGGGAGTCGTATTACAATGAGCAGTTCTTC. This gives the protein CASSPDRESYYNEQFF. The whole variable domain, filled in from reference TRBV25-1 and TRBJ2-1, reads EADIYQTPRYLVIGTGKKITLECSQTMGHDKMYWYQQDPGMELHLIHYSYGVNSTEKGDLSSESTVSRIRTEHFPLTLESARPSHTSQYLCASSPDRESYYNEQFFGPGTRLTVL.

This chain uses TRBV12-3 or TRBV12-4 with TRBJ2-1; TRBD1 agrees at 9 bases. The CDR3 consists of 17 residues. V shed 5 bases and J 5 bases; nucleotides not matched to a gene: 13. DNA for the CDR3: TGTGCCAGCAGTCCTCGACCGGACAGGGGATATGACAATGAGCAGTTCTTC. Amino acids: CASSPRPDRGYDNEQFF.

The table lists this clonotype with a few counts. The V and J genes are TRBV12-3 or TRBV12-4 and TRBJ1-1; D is undetermined. The CDR3 loop spans 14 amino acids. Deletions cut 6 bases from V and 0 bases from J, with 11 bases between. Here the CDR3 DNA reads TGTGCCAGCAGCCACCTAATTTTGAACACTGAAGCTTTCTTT. Translation: CASSHLILNTEAFF.

The chain carries TRBV2 and TRBJ1-3; a possible D gene is TRBD1 (5 bases). Germline loops: CDR1 SNHLY, CDR2 FYNNEI. Trimming left V 7 bases short and J 0 bases short, with 22 bases between. The CDR3 runs to 18 residues. The CDR3 spells CASTLVVNRQGSGNTIYF. The CDR3 region has the DNA TGTGCCAGCACGTTGGTCGTTAACAGGCAGGGCTCTGGAAACACCATATATTTT.

This clonotype showed up many times. The chain employs TRBV7-2 and TRBJ1-1; no firm D call. The CDR3 spans 13 residues. The V end was cut by 2 bases, the J end by 6 bases, with 10 bases between. Germline lookup yields CDR1 SGHTA and CDR2 FQGNSA. The CDR3 region is CASSLQSRAEAFF. The DNA of the CDR3 is TGTGCCAGCAGCTTACAGTCCCGGGCTGAAGCTTTCTTT.

This clonotype has a single count. The rearrangement uses TRBV7-9 and TRBJ2-3; D is undetermined. The CDR3 runs to 12 residues. The V end was cut by 8 bases, the J end by 8 bases, with 14 bases between. In germline, CDR1 is SEHNR, CDR2 FQNEAQ (reference sequence). CDR3 amino acids: CASDRSTGTQYF. CDR3 bases: TGTGCCAGCGACCGGAGTACCGGTACGCAGTATTTT.

This clonotype was seen only a few times. The rearrangement joins TRBV3-1 to TRBJ1-2; TRBD1 matches 7 bases. J lost 4 bases, V lost 0 bases, and 8 bases had no gene match. The CDR3 contains 16 residues. Germline V gene lookup returns CDR1 LGHDT and CDR2 YNNKEL (reference sequence). The chain's CDR3 is CASSQEEWTGPYGYTF. The CDR3 DNA reads as TGTGCCAGCAGCCAAGAGGAGTGGACAGGCCCCTATGGCTACACCTTC.

The table lists this clonotype with a few counts. The chain links TRBV29-1 to TRBJ1-1, with 10 bases that match TRBD1. V was pared by 7 bases and J by 1 base, with 9 bases of the junction left unmatched. The V gene's germline CDR1 is SQVTM and CDR2 ANQGSEA. This CDR3 contains 15 residues. This CDR3 reads CSARRTGGQNTEAFF. CDR3 in DNA: TGCAGCGCCCGGCGGACAGGGGGTCAGAACACTGAAGCTTTCTTT. The full variable domain, with the rest looked up from reference TRBV29-1 and TRBJ1-1, is SAVISQKPSRDICQRGTSLTIQCQVDSQVTMMFWYRQQPGQSLTLIATANQGSEATYESGFVIDKFPISRPNLTFSTLTVSNMSPEDSSIYLCSARRTGGQNTEAFFGQGTRLTVV.

This chain uses TRBV5-1 with TRBJ1-3, with D tentatively TRBD1 (6 bases). The germline CDR1 and CDR2 sequences are SGHRS and YFSETQ. The CDR3 loop spans 14 amino acids. The V gene lost 0 bases and the J gene lost 4 bases, with 8 bases spanning the gap. The CDR3 DNA sequence: TGCGCCAGCAGCTTGGCAGGGGACGGAAACACCATATATTTT. This gives the protein CASSLAGDGNTIYF. Full variable domain (missing parts from reference TRBV5-1 and TRBJ1-3): KAGVTQTPRYLIKTRGQQVTLSCSPISGHRSVSWYQQTPGQGLQFLFEYFSETQRNKGNFPGRFSGRQFSNSRSEMNVSTLELGDSALYLCASSLAGDGNTIYFGEGSWLTVV.

This clonotype was observed a few times. This chain connects TRBV5-1 to TRBJ1-1; a weak D match, TRBD1 (6 bases). Germline loops: CDR1 SGHRS, CDR2 YFSETQ. The CDR3 runs 15 residues. V lost 0 bases and J lost 4, with 13 bases in between. CDR3 sequence: CASSLANGGATEAFF. For the CDR3, the DNA is TGCGCCAGCAGCTTGGCCAATGGGGGGGCCACTGAAGCTTTCTTT.

This clonotype was observed a few times. The V gene is TRBV6-1, the J gene TRBJ2-7, with 7 bases lining up with TRBD2. Germline CDR1 MNHNS, CDR2 SASEGT. Trimming cost V 7 bases and J 0 bases; bases outside gene matches: 6. CDR3 length: 14 residues. The CDR3 sequence: CASKTGGSSYEQYF. As DNA, the CDR3 is TGTGCCAGCAAAACGGGAGGTTCCTCCTACGAGCAGTACTTC.

Turning to this clonotype: One end of the junction is discordant with germline, which a read error may explain. The chain joins TRBV18 to TRBJ1-2; D remains ambiguous. CDR1 and CDR2 (germline): KGHSH, LQKENI. CDR3 size: 15 residues. CDR3 sequence: CASSPGQLPGYGCTF. CDR3 DNA: TGTGCCAGCTCACCAGGGCAGTTGCCAGGCTATGGCTGCACCTTC.

V and J are TRBV12-3 or TRBV12-4 and TRBJ2-7; D remains ambiguous. This CDR3 is 13 amino acids long. With 2 bases removed from V and 6 bases from J, the gap between germline ends came to 11 bases. In nucleotides, the CDR3 is TGTGCCAGCAGTTTATCGTTTCTGGCCGAGCAGTACTTC. Its protein is CASSLSFLAEQYF.

This clonotype was detected a few times. The gene calls are TRBV6-1 and TRBJ1-1; a weak D match, TRBD1 (6 bases). CDR1 is MNHNS and CDR2 is SASEGT in the germline V gene. This CDR3 has 14 residues. V was clipped by 7 bases and J by 0 bases, with 12 bases between them. Here the CDR3 DNA reads TGTGCCAGCACCGAAGGGGGTTTGAACACTGAAGCTTTCTTT. Translating it yields CASTEGGLNTEAFF.

V and J are TRBV12-3 or TRBV12-4 and TRBJ2-1; 11 bases agree with TRBD2. The length of the CDR3 is 14 residues. J lost 7 bases, V lost 6 bases, and 5 bases had no gene match. CDR3 nucleotides: TGTGCCAGCAGCTCCACTAGCGGGGGTAATGAGCAGTTCTTC. Protein product: CASSSTSGGNEQFF.

This chain joins TRBV3-1 and TRBJ2-5; maybe TRBD2 (5 bases). The CDR3 runs 11 residues. V was cut by 4 bases and J by 11 bases, with 11 bases left in between. Germline V gene lookup returns CDR1 LGHDT and CDR2 YNNKEL (reference sequence). The CDR3 region has the DNA TGTGCCAGCAGCCTGACCGGGATTCAGTACTTC. It codes for CASSLTGIQYF.

This chain links TRBV5-1 with TRBJ2-2, with a tentative D call TRBD1 (6 bases). From germline, CDR1 is SGHRS and CDR2 YFSETQ. The CDR3 is 14 amino acids. The ends were cut back, 4 bases at V and 4 bases at J, with 11 bases in the middle. Here the CDR3 reads CASSPTGFTGELFF. The CDR3 DNA sequence: TGCGCCAGCAGCCCCACAGGGTTCACCGGGGAGCTGTTTTTT. The full variable domain, completed using reference TRBV5-1 and TRBJ2-2, is KAGVTQTPRYLIKTRGQQVTLSCSPISGHRSVSWYQQTPGQGLQFLFEYFSETQRNKGNFPGRFSGRQFSNSRSEMNVSTLELGDSALYLCASSPTGFTGELFFGEGSRLTVL.

This clonotype was picked up many times. The gene calls are TRBV12-3 or TRBV12-4 and TRBJ1-2; D unclear. The V gene lost 6 bases and the J gene lost 0 bases, with 11 bases spanning the gap. The CDR3 extends over 14 amino acids. The CDR3 DNA follows: TGTGCCAGCAGGACGGCCGGCACTAACTATGGCTACACCTTC. Translated: CASRTAGTNYGYTF.

The CDR3 loop is CASSPSGYNSPLHF. The CDR3 DNA is TGTGCCAGCAGCCCGTCGGGATATAATTCACCCCTCCACTTT. This chain uses TRBV12-3 or TRBV12-4 with TRBJ1-6, with D hard to call. This CDR3 region has 14 residues. V lost 6 bases, J lost 4 bases, and 10 bases lay in between.